This T cell receptor beta chain was identified in a study of blood T cell repertoires in COVID-19 (dated by TCRdb to about 2020). Concerning the study at large: Samples covering the acute and convalescent phases of COVID-19 were provided by collaborators in the United States, Italy and Spain. The repertoires were released in a freely available public database intended as a resource for research on the immune response to SARS-CoV-2. Where available, HLA class I and class II types were obtained from metadata supplied by the sample provider rather than from assay-based typing. The samples were drawn from two sources: the first 160 participants of the ongoing ImmuneRACE study, and 1,000 to 1,500 subjects contributed by 6 global collaborators. Sample metadata almost always included a de-identified subject ID, COVID-19 status, age in years and sex. Deeply sampled blood TCRbeta repertoires from subjects exposed to, actively infected with, or recovered from COVID-19 were included in the dataset. The prospective study material was composed of cDNA or gDNA derived from T cells, B-cell-depleted T cells, or PBMCs. The paper as a whole reports these results and caveats: Clinical and demographic metadata were provided uncurated, with the amount varying by source and participant.

TCRbeta CDR3 regions were amplified from genomic DNA using the immunoSEQ Assay, a bias-controlled multiplex PCR. The paper's data handling went like this. The number of nucleated cells in each sample was estimated from the amplification of reference gene primers within the assay. To quantify the absolute abundance of each unique TCRbeta CDR3 rearrangement, sequence reads were collapsed and filtered. For each sample, productive Simpson clonality was calculated as the square root of Simpson's diversity index over productive rearrangements. The source is immuneACCESS, and TCRdb retained only in-frame sequences with V and J called. Part of the clones is not carried over; for the studies checked, unresolved V genes explain less than half of this, and the remainder is unexplained. D and trimming come from the DNA, and the V and J calls and clone size come from that table. Within this sample are more than 60,000 clones, with roughly 78% of them counted one time only. The top ten constitute under 11% of the sample.

Each collaborating institution followed its own protocols to collect whole blood in K2EDTA tubes. For TCRbeta analysis, collaborators shipped samples in one of three forms: frozen whole blood, isolated PBMCs, or DNA extracted from either of those sample types. Details on this clone: It has no known antigen specificity. No base quality information exists; no much larger clone differs at one position.

Specimen: peripheral blood. The TCR originated in a man aged 60 to 75 with acute or convalescent COVID-19.

The CDR3: CASSSWTSGSWGTDTQYF. The nucleotides are TGTGCCAGCAGTTCCTGGACTAGCGGGAGTTGGGGCACAGATACGCAGTATTTT. The chain is made from TRBV27 and TRBJ2-3, with TRBD2 identical over 13 junction bases. The CDR1 and CDR2 encoded by the germline V gene (reference sequence) are MNHEY and SMNVEV. From the cysteine through the phenylalanine, the CDR3 covers 18 amino acids. Only CDR3 DNA remains: 54 bases, in frame from the first base. Trimming removed 4 bases from V and 1 base from J; the gene matches leave 8 bases unexplained.